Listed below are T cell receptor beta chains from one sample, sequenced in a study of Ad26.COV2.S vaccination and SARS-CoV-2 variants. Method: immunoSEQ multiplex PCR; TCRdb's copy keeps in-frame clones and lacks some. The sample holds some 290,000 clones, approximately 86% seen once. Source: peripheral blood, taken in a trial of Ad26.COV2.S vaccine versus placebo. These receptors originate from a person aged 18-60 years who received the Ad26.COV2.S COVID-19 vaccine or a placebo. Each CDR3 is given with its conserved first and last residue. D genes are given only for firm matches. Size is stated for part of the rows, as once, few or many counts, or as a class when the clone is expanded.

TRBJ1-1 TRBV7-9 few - TGTGCCAGTCCTGAAGCTTTCTTT CASPEAFF
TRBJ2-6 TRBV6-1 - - TGTGCCAGCAGTGAGTACTCTGGGGCCAACGTCCTGACTTTC CASSEYSGANVLTF
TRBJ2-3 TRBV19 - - TGTGCCAGTAGTATAGGCAGGTTGGGTGATACGCAGTATTTT CASSIGRLGDTQYF
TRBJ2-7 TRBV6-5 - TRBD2 TGTGCCAGCAGGCGACTAGCCTCTTCGGACGAGCAGTACTTC CASRRLASSDEQYF
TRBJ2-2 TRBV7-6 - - TGTGCCAGCAGCTTAGTTGGGGAGCTGTTTTTT CASSLVGELFF
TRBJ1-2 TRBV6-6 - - TGTGCCAGCAGTTACTCAAGGGGCTCGGACGGCTACACCTTC CASSYSRGSDGYTF
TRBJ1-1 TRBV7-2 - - TGTGCCAGCAGCGTCCAGCGGACCACTGAAGCTTTCTTT CASSVQRTTEAFF
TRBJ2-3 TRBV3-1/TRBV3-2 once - TGTGCCAGCAGCCAGCGCACAGATACGCAGTATTTT CASSQRTDTQYF
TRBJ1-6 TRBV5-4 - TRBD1 TGTGCCAGCAGCTTAGGGGGCTCCAGGGGCGGATCACCCCTCCACTTT CASSLGGSRGGSPLHF
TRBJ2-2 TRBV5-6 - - TGTGCCAGCAGCTTTAAATATACCGGGGAGCTGTTTTTT CASSFKYTGELFF
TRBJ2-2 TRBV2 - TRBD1 TGTGCCAGCAGCCCGGGACAGGGGGTCACCGGGGAGCTGTTTTTT CASSPGQGVTGELFF
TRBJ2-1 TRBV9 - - TGTGCCAGCAGCGTAGAGCCGATGGCGGTCGAGCAGTTCTTC CASSVEPMAVEQFF
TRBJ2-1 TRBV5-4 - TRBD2 TGTGCCAGCAGCGGAGGGACTACCCCGCTCTACAATGAGCAGTTCTTC CASSGGTTPLYNEQFF
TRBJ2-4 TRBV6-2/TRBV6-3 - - TGTGCCAGCAGTTTCATATCCCCGTGGGCAGTACTAGCCAAAAACATTCAGTACTTC CASSFISPWAVLAKNIQYF
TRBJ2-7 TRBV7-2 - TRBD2 TGTGCCAGCAGCAAGGGGACTAGCGGGGCTTCCTACGAGCAGTACTTC CASSKGTSGASYEQYF
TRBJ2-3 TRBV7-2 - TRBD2 TGTGCCAGCAGCTTAATAGGCGGGGGGGCGGGAGATACGCAGTATTTT CASSLIGGGAGDTQYF
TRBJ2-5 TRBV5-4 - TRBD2 TGTGCCAGCAGCTCCGGGACTAGTGGAGAGACCCAGTACTTC CASSSGTSGETQYF
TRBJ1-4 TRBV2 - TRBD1 TGTGCCATAGGACAGGGGGCCGGGAATGAAAAACTGTTTTTT CAIGQGAGNEKLFF
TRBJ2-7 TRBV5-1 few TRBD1 TGCGCCAGCAGGATTGGGTCAGGGGGCTCCTACGAGCAGTACTTC CASRIGSGGSYEQYF
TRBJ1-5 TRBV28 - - TGTGCCAGCAGTTTGGTAGGGGGGACCCAGCCCCAGCATTTT CASSLVGGTQPQHF
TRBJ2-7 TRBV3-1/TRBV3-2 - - TGTGCCAGCAGCCTAACCCCCTACGAGCAGTACTTC CASSLTPYEQYF
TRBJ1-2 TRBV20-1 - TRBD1 TGCAGTGCTTATACAGGGGTGGAGGCCTTC CSAYTGVEAF
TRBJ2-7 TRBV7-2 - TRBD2 TGTGCCAGCAGCACCGGGGGAGCGGGAGGCTACGAGCAGTACTTC CASSTGGAGGYEQYF
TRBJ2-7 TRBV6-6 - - TGTGCCAGCACTGGGGACCGAGCCTACGAGCAGTACTTC CASTGDRAYEQYF
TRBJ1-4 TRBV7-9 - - TGTGCCAGCACCAAAATTGGGTATGGTGAAAAACTGTTTTTT CASTKIGYGEKLFF
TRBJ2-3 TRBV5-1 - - TGCGCCAGCAGCTTGGCCGTCTGGACAGATACGCAGTATTTT CASSLAVWTDTQYF
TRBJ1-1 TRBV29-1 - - TGCAGCGTTCGGGTGAACACTGAAGCTTTCTTT CSVRVNTEAFF
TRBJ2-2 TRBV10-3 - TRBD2 TGTGCCATCAGTGACCCTATGCCCGGGAGGGACACCGGGGAGCTGTTTTTT CAISDPMPGRDTGELFF
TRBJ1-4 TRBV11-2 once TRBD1 TGTGCCAGCAGCCCCCGACAGGGGAATAATGAAAAACTGTTTTTT CASSPRQGNNEKLFF
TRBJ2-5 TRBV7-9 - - TGTGCCAGCAGCCCCCCCGGACCAATCAAGCCTGAGACCCAGTACTTC CASSPPGPIKPETQYF
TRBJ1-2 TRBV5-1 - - TGCGCCAGCAGCTTAGAGGACTATGGCTACACCTTC CASSLEDYGYTF
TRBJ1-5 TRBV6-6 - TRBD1 TGTGCCAGCAGTTACAGGACAGGTAATCAGCCCCAGCATTTT CASSYRTGNQPQHF
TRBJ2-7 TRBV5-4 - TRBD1 TGTGCCAGCAGCCCGGCAGGGACAGGGACCCCCTACGAGCAGTACTTC CASSPAGTGTPYEQYF
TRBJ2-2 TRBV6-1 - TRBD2 TGTGCCAGCAGTGCTATACTAGCGGGGGGACCGAACACCGGGGAGCTGTTTTTT CASSAILAGGPNTGELFF
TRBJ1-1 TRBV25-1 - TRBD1 TGTGCCAGCAGTGAAGCCCTCGGACAGGGTGAGAACACTGAAGCTTTCTTT CASSEALGQGENTEAFF
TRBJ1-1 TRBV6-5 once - TGTGCCAGCGGAATCTCATTCTCGGACAGCCCGAGGTTCTTT CASGISFSDSPRFF
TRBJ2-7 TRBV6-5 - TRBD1 TGTGCCAGCAGTTACCGTACAGGGGGCGGCGAGCAGTACTTC CASSYRTGGGEQYF
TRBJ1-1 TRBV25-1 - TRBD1 TGTGCCAGCCGACAGGGGCTAGGGGAAGCTTTCTTT CASRQGLGEAFF
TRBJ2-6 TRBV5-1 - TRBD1 TGCGCCAGCAGCTTGGTTTGGGGGACAGTAGTAGGGGCCAACGTCCTGACTTTC CASSLVWGTVVGANVLTF
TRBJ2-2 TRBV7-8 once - TGTGCCAGCAGTCGAGACCGCGGGGAGCTGTTTTTT CASSRDRGELFF
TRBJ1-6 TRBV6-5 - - TGTGCCAGCAGATCCGGGATAGATAATTCACCCCTCCACTTT CASRSGIDNSPLHF
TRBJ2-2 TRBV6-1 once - TGTGCCAGCAGTGATCGTCCGGGGGTTGCCGGGGAGCTGTTTTTT CASSDRPGVAGELFF
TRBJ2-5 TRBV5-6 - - TGTGCCAGCAGCTTACCGACGGAAGAGACCCAGTACTTC CASSLPTEETQYF
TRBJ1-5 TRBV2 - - TGTGCCAGCAGCGCGGGACAAAGTGGCAATCAGCCCCAGCATTTT CASSAGQSGNQPQHF
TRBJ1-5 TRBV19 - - TGTGCCAGTAGTATAGATTTTGGGGGCTATAGCAATCAGCCCCAGCATTTT CASSIDFGGYSNQPQHF
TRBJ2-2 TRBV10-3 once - TGTGCCATCAGTGAGGAAACTGGGGCGAACACCGGGGAGCTGTTTTTT CAISEETGANTGELFF
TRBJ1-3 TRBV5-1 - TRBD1 TGCGCCAGCAGCGGAGGACAGGACCTTTACTCTGGAAACACCATATATTTT CASSGGQDLYSGNTIYF
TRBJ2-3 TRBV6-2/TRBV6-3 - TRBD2 TGTGCCAGCAGTTACTTGGGACTAGCGGGGGGTGCAGATACGCAGTATTTT CASSYLGLAGGADTQYF
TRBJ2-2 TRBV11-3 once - TGTGCCAGCAGCCTTAGGCCTGGCGGGGAGCTGTTTTTT CASSLRPGGELFF
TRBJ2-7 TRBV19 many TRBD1 TGTGCCAGTAGAGGGGGCAAGGGAAGCTACGAGCAGTACTTC CASRGGKGSYEQYF
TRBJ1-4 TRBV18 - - TGTGCCAGCTCACCTGACAGAGCAACTAATGAAAAACTGTTTTTT CASSPDRATNEKLFF
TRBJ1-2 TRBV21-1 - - TGTGCCAGCAGGAAACAGGGAGTAGGCTACACCTTC CASRKQGVGYTF
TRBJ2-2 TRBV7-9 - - TGTGCCAGCAGCCCTACTAGCTCCGGGGAGCTGTTTTTT CASSPTSSGELFF
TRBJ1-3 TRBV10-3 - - TGTGCCATCAGTGGGCTCCAGGGGTCTGGAAACACCATATATTTT CAISGLQGSGNTIYF
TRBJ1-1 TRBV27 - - TGTGCCAGCAGGCGTCTCCCGAACACTGAAGCTTTCTTT CASRRLPNTEAFF
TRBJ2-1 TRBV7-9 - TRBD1 TGTGCCAGCAGCCTAACAACCGGGACAGGGGCATACAATGAGCAGTTCTTC CASSLTTGTGAYNEQFF
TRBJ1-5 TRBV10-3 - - TGTGCCATCAGTAGGGACAAGTATAGCAATCAGCCCCAGCATTTT CAISRDKYSNQPQHF
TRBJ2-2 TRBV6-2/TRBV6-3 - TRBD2 TGTGCCAGCAGTTACGGGGGGACTAGGGACACCGGGGAGCTGTTTTTT CASSYGGTRDTGELFF
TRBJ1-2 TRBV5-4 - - TGTGCCAGCAGCTTGGCCCGGGGTCCCGACTATGGCTACACCTTC CASSLARGPDYGYTF